This TCR beta chain was captured in a study of blood T cell repertoires in COVID-19. CDR3 size: 18 residues. Per germline, CDR1 LGHNT and CDR2 FRNRAP. Deletions cut 2 bases from V and 0 bases from J, with 17 bases between. Some clones are missing from TCRdb's copy, which holds only in-frame ones; the method was immunoSEQ multiplex PCR. Here the sample spans about 470,000 clones, about nine tenths being singletons. Recovered status applied to Cohort 3 donors who had two consecutive negative PCRs. It also applied to those with clearance or with symptom resolution. The receptor comes from a young woman who had recovered from COVID-19. Specimen: PBMCs or T cells enriched from blood (not recorded which). This rearrangement joins TRBV12-5 to TRBJ1-3; unclear D gene. The CDR3 nucleotides read TGTGCTAGTGGTTTGCCCCCGGGGATGACTCTCTCTGGAAACACCATATATTTT. Amino acid sequence: CASGLPPGMTLSGNTIYF. Full variable domain (outside the CDR3, taken from reference TRBV12-5 and TRBJ1-3): DARVTQTPRHKVTEMGQEVTMRCQPILGHNTVFWYRQTMMQGLELLAYFRNRAPLDDSGMPKDRFSAEMPDATLATLKIQPSEPRDSAVYFCASGLPPGMTLSGNTIYFGEGSWLTVV.